This TCR beta chain was found in a study of response to subunit inactivated influenza vaccine. Trimming removed 6 bases from V and 1 base from J; junction bases left unmatched: 7. CDR3 size: 15 residues. Germline values: CDR1 MNHEY, CDR2 SMNVEV (reference sequence). TCRdb ran MiXCR on the RT-PCR reads and lists one entry per CDR3 protein. The sample lists roughly 620,000 distinct CDR3 sequences; over 9% were seen once. Another study also made use of these data, one on T cells expressing NK-cell markers. This second study notes: It was by 5'RACE template switching with UMIs that TCR beta cDNA was made.

Sample: PBMCs from blood, taken on the day of vaccination. The sequence was collected from a man aged 45-65 years who received an inactivated influenza vaccine. J is TRBJ2-7 and V is TRBV27; 9 bases map to TRBD1. Here the CDR3 reads CASRNSGTGSYEQYF. In DNA form, the CDR3 reads TGTGCCAGCAGAAACTCAGGGACAGGGTCCTACGAGCAGTACTTC.